Following are 6 T cell receptor beta chains from one sample sequenced in a study of blood T cells in healthy people across ages. Together with a sample-barcoded 5' primer, a J-beta primer mix was included in a second PCR lasting about 7 to 12 cycles. TCRdb re-derived calls from the 5' RACE reads in MiXCR, one entry per CDR3 protein. The sample gives approximately 810,000 distinct CDR3 sequences, around 34% of which show up once; approximately 12% is in the top ten. The sample was blood. The origin of the receptors is a young man in good health.

This chain joins TRBV20-1 and TRBJ1-1; D is unclear. The CDR3 sequence is 14 residues long. Per the germline V gene, CDR1 is DFQATT and CDR2 is SNEGSKA (reference sequence). Trimming cost V 3 bases and J 0 bases, with 11 bases left between them. The CDR3 loop reads CSASSGPLNTEAFF. In DNA, the CDR3 is TGCAGTGCTAGTTCTGGGCCATTGAACACTGAAGCTTTCTTT.

Concerning this clonotype: A much larger clone differs from this one at a single base, so this may be a read error. V gene TRBV6-5 combines with J gene TRBJ2-1; 12 bases line up with TRBD2. Gene TRBJ2-7 matches the end of the DNA better, so the J call may be wrong. Germline V lookup: CDR1 MNHEY, CDR2 SVGAGI. The CDR3 totals 16 residues. CDR3 in amino acids: CASSYQTSGGGNEQYF. The CDR3 nucleotides are TGTGCCAGCAGTTACCAGACTAGCGGGGGAGGCAATGAGCAGTACTTC.

The chain carries TRBV6-5 and TRBJ2-2; 8 nucleotides line up with TRBD2. CDR1 is MNHEY, CDR2 SVGAGI, per germline. The CDR3 has 14 amino acids. J lost 7 bases, V lost 6 bases, and 7 bases had no gene match. The CDR3 region is CASSPGGVSGELFF. Written as DNA, the CDR3 is TGTGCCAGCAGCCCCGGGGGGGTTAGCGGGGAGCTGTTTTTT.

V usage is TRBV7-8 and J usage is TRBJ2-7; the D is unclear. This CDR3 has 15 residues. Trimming took off 6 bases at V and 2 bases at J, with 17 bases between the two ends. Germline V gene data show CDR1 as SGHVS and CDR2 as FQNEAQ. CDR3 in DNA: TGTGCCAGCAGTTTGGGGTCGCCCATCCCCTACGAGCAGTACTTC. As protein: CASSLGSPIPYEQYF.

This clonotype was recorded many times. V gene TRBV7-9 combines with J gene TRBJ2-7; D is unclear. The CDR3 runs to 13 residues. CDR1 SEHNR and CDR2 FQNEAQ come from the germline V gene (reference sequence). V lost 3 bases and J lost 2, with 8 bases in between. The chain's CDR3 is CASSLSPAYEQYF. The CDR3 nucleotides read TGTGCCAGCAGCTTGAGTCCGGCCTACGAGCAGTACTTC.

This chain connects TRBV20-1 to TRBJ2-1, with D possibly TRBD2 on 5 matching bases. The CDR3 covers 13 residues. Germline values: CDR1 DFQATT, CDR2 SNEGSKA (reference sequence). Between the trimmed V and J ends, which lost 1 base and 8 bases, there was a span of 12 bases. CDR3 DNA: TGCAGTGCTAGAGGCCAGGTTAGCGATGAGCAGTTCTTC. As protein: CSARGQVSDEQFF.